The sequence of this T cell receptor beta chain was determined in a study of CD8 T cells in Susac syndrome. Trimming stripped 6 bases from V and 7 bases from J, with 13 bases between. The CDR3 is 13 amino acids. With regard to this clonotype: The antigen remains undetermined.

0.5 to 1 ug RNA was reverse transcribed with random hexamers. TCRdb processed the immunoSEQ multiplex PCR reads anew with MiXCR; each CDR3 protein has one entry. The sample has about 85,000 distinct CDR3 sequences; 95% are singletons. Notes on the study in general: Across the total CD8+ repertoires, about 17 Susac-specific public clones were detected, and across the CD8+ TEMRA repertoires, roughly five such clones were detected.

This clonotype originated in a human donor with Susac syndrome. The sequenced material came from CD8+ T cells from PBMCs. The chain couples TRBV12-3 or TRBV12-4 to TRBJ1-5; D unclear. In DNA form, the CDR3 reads TGTGCCAGCAGGCCGGGGATGGGCCAGCCCCAGCATTTT. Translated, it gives CASRPGMGQPQHF.